This TCR beta chain is from a study of T cell responses to AZD1222 COVID-19 vaccine. A remark on this clone: The antigen remains undetermined.

The study, taken as a whole, reports: The CD4 TCRs associated with vaccination extended across spike and predominated at 160-218 and 743-854. Nearly half of spike-specific TCRs reportedly go after variant regions that carry no mutations. Compared with day 0, the breadth and depth of the Spike-specific TCR repertoire rose significantly after two doses of AZD1222. In a largely white British group with more females than males, clonal diversity was possibly underestimated.

The germline CDR1 and CDR2 sequences are KGHSH and LQKENI. J was trimmed by 7 bases and V by 3 bases; bases with no gene match: 6. The CDR3 runs 15 residues. Only in-frame clones appear in the TCRdb table, and some are missing; sequencing was by immunoSEQ multiplex PCR. The top ten hold about 6% of the sample, which has about 89,000 clones, approximately 86% seen once. The rearrangement links TRBV18 to TRBJ2-1, with 10 bases lining up with TRBD1. Here the sequenced sample was peripheral blood, taken 28 days after the second AZD1222 dose. The TCR was taken from an adult who received the AZD1222 COVID-19 vaccine. The DNA of the CDR3 is TGTGCCAGCTCACCGCGGACAGGGGGGGGTAATGAGCAGTTCTTC. This sequence encodes CASSPRTGGGNEQFF.